This T cell receptor (beta chain) emerged from a study of blood T cell repertoires in COVID-19. The wider study: From T cells, B-cell-depleted T cells, or PBMCs came the material, which was cDNA or gDNA.

Clones were read by immunoSEQ multiplex PCR, and TCRdb kept only the in-frame ones, dropping some. This table holds 200,000 to 250,000 clones, roughly 90% found once. CDR1 and CDR2 (germline): LNHDA, SQIVND (reference sequence). This CDR3 region has 16 residues. V lost 3 bases and J 8 bases, leaving 19 bases between the germline ends. The source is a woman in her thirties or forties with acute COVID-19. Input material: PBMCs or T cells enriched from blood (not recorded which). The V and J genes are TRBV19 and TRBJ1-4; D perhaps matches TRBD1 (5 bases). As DNA, the CDR3 is TGTGCCAGTAGTATTCGGACAAACCGAAGACCAGAAAAACTGTTTTTT. Its translation: CASSIRTNRRPEKLFF.